The 17 T cell receptor beta chains below were found in one sample sequenced in a study of spatial heterogeneity in lung cancer. Time point denoted: sample taken at primary tumor resection. A single record per CDR3 protein comes from TCRdb applying MiXCR to the 5' RACE reads. Among roughly 16,000 distinct CDR3 sequences, roughly 6.2% were seen once, and the ten largest hold 6.8%. The antigens these receptors bind are not known. Study results and limitations: Expanded intratumoral alpha and beta TCR counts tracked tumor mutation counts.

The specimen comprised lung tumor tissue, sampled at surgery. All receptors come from a male donor with early-stage non-small cell lung cancer.

The rearrangement links TRBV28 to TRBJ2-7; perhaps TRBD2 as D (6 bases). The CDR3 contains 13 residues. CDR1 MDHEN and CDR2 SYDVKM come from the germline V gene. V was pared by 6 bases and J by 3 bases, with 12 bases between. CDR3 in DNA: TGTGCCAGCAGATTGGGACTGGTCTACGAGCAGTACTTC. The encoded protein is CASRLGLVYEQYF. Combining the CDR3 with reference TRBV28 and TRBJ2-7 gives the whole variable domain DVKVTQSSRYLVKRTGEKVFLECVQDMDHENMFWYRQDPGLGLRLIYFSYDVKMKEKGDIPEGYSVSREKKERFSLILESASTNQTSMYLCASRLGLVYEQYFGPGTRLTVT.

Many counts were recorded for this clonotype. V usage is TRBV6-1 and J usage is TRBJ2-7; 10 bases match TRBD1. Germline trimming cut 7 bases from V and 1 base from J; bases unmatched to any gene: 4. Germline values: CDR1 MNHNS, CDR2 SASEGT. The CDR3 runs to 14 residues. The CDR3 spells CASTRDRGSYEQYF. The CDR3 coding sequence is TGTGCCAGCACGCGGGACAGGGGATCCTACGAGCAGTACTTC.

This clonotype was counted many times. The chain is built from TRBV5-6 and TRBJ1-5; D not resolved. The CDR3 has 15 residues. Germline V lookup: CDR1 SGHDT, CDR2 YYEEEE. Trimming took off 0 bases at V and 0 bases at J, with 7 bases between the two ends. The CDR3 sequence: CASSLAGVSNQPQHF. DNA for the CDR3: TGTGCCAGCAGCTTGGCCGGCGTTAGCAATCAGCCCCAGCATTTT. The full variable domain, completed using reference TRBV5-6 and TRBJ1-5, is DAGVTQSPTHLIKTRGQQVTLRCSPKSGHDTVSWYQQALGQGPQFIFQYYEEEERQRGNFPDRFSGHQFPNYSSELNVNALLLGDSALYLCASSLAGVSNQPQHFGDGTRLSIL.

This clonotype has a count of ten or more. At one end the junction does not follow the germline gene, possibly because of a read error. The chain links TRBV20-1 to TRBJ1-5; no clear D gene. Germline assignment: CDR1 DFQATT and CDR2 SNEGSKA (reference sequence). The CDR3 runs to 13 residues. CDR3 nucleotide sequence: TGCAGTGCTAGAGGCCCGGGGAATCAACCCCAGCATTTT. Translation gives CSARGPGNQPQHF.

This clonotype was counted many times. V usage is TRBV5-1 and J usage is TRBJ2-3; no clear D gene. Germline V gene data show CDR1 as SGHRS and CDR2 as YFSETQ. V was clipped by 2 bases and J by 5 bases, with 3 bases between them. This CDR3 contains 11 residues. CDR3 in amino acids: CASSFQDTQYF. CDR3 nucleotide sequence: TGCGCCAGCAGCTTCCAAGATACGCAGTATTTT.

This clonotype was seen at least ten times. This rearrangement joins TRBV24-1 to TRBJ1-2; TRBD1 is a possible D gene (5 bases). Per germline, CDR1 KGHDR and CDR2 SFDVKD. The CDR3 has 15 residues. Between the trimmed V and J ends, which lost 3 bases and 3 bases, there was a span of 13 bases. CDR3 region: CATSDRRGRDYGYTF. In DNA, the CDR3 is TGTGCCACCAGTGATCGACGGGGCAGGGACTATGGCTACACCTTC.

Ten or more counts support this clonotype. CDR3 protein: CSVATGPTSGANVLTF. The CDR3 nucleotides are TGCAGCGTTGCTACAGGGCCTACCTCTGGGGCCAACGTCCTGACTTTC. The chain couples TRBV29-1 to TRBJ2-6, with D possibly TRBD1 on 6 matching bases. V shed 4 bases and J shed 0 bases, with 13 bases lying between them. CDR3 length: 16 amino acids. CDR1 SQVTM and CDR2 ANQGSEA come from the germline V gene.

The gene calls are TRBV18 and TRBJ2-7; 14 nucleotides match TRBD2. The junction had 3 bases not matched to a gene; V was cut back by 3 bases and J by 2 bases. This CDR3 is built from 16 residues. Germline V CDR1 and CDR2: KGHSH, LQKENI. The CDR3 region is CASSPGLAGETYEQYF. DNA of the CDR3: TGTGCCAGCTCACCGGGACTAGCGGGAGAGACCTACGAGCAGTACTTC.

This clonotype was found many times. The chain employs TRBV20-1 and TRBJ1-4, with no clear D. The CDR3 loop spans 12 amino acids. Germline assignment: CDR1 DFQATT and CDR2 SNEGSKA (reference sequence). CDR3 DNA: TGCAGCCCGAGGAAATCTAATGAAAAACTGTTTTTT. Its translation is CSPRKSNEKLFF.

The table lists this clonotype with many counts. The rearrangement uses TRBV6-5 and TRBJ2-2; D not resolved. Per germline, CDR1 MNHEY and CDR2 SVGAGI. The CDR3 consists of 14 residues. Between the trimmed V and J ends, which lost 0 bases and 3 bases, there was a span of 5 bases. CDR3 in amino acids: CASSYSDYTGELFF. The CDR3 region has the DNA TGTGCCAGCAGTTACTCCGACTACACCGGGGAGCTGTTTTTT.

This clonotype was seen at least ten times. The chain links TRBV7-9 to TRBJ1-2; D is unresolved. The V end was cut by 0 bases, the J end by 10 bases, with 15 bases between. In germline, CDR1 is SEHNR, CDR2 FQNEAQ (reference sequence). The CDR3 has 14 residues. CDR3 in amino acids: CASSLAQSVDDYTF. CDR3 bases: TGTGCCAGCAGCTTAGCTCAGTCTGTGGATGACTACACCTTC.

This clonotype came up many times. J is TRBJ1-2 and V is TRBV7-3, with D possibly matching TRBD1 (6 bases). The V gene lost 5 bases and the J gene lost 0 bases, with 13 bases spanning the gap. The CDR3 totals 15 residues. Germline V gene data show CDR1 as SGHTA and CDR2 as FQGTGA. The CDR3 loop is CASSRKGGANYGYTF. The CDR3 DNA sequence: TGTGCCAGCAGCCGTAAAGGGGGGGCTAACTATGGCTACACCTTC.

As for this clonotype: No DNA is shown, since the ends of the CDR3 on it are uncertain; the CDR3 is the one TCRdb lists. The V call is TRBV7-8, the J call TRBJ2-1; the table's D call, TRBD2, has no DNA check behind it. With termini counted, the CDR3 has 21 amino acids. CDR1 and CDR2 (germline): SGHVS, FQNEAQ. This CDR3 is CASSFYICSARRTSGYNEQFF.

The sample holds a few counts of this clonotype. The J gene is TRBJ2-1, the V gene TRBV7-8; maybe TRBD1 (5 bases). The germline CDR1 and CDR2 sequences are SGHVS and FQNEAQ. CDR3 length equals 16 residues. Between the trimmed V and J ends, which lost 6 bases and 0 bases, there was a span of 15 bases. DNA for the CDR3: TGTGCCAGCAGTTACAGGACCTTTTCCTCCTACAATGAGCAGTTCTTC. Protein product: CASSYRTFSSYNEQFF. The variable domain in full, with the rest retrieved from reference TRBV7-8 and TRBJ2-1, is GAGVSQSPRYKVAKRGQDVALRCDPISGHVSLFWYQQALGQGPEFLTYFQNEAQLDKSGLPSDRFFAERPEGSVSTLKIQRTQQEDSAVYLCASSYRTFSSYNEQFFGPGTRLTVL.

This clonotype showed up just a few times. The chain recombines TRBV6-6 with TRBJ1-4; D uncertain. CDR1 and CDR2 (germline): MNHNY, SVGAGI (reference sequence). The V gene lost 3 bases and the J gene lost 0 bases, with 8 bases spanning the gap. CDR3 length: 15 amino acids. CDR3 bases: TGTGCCAGCAGTTATAACATTGCAACTAATGAAAAACTGTTTTTT. Translation: CASSYNIATNEKLFF.

This clonotype was detected ten times or more. This chain links TRBV29-1 with TRBJ2-7; TRBD2 agrees at 9 bases. J gave up 0 bases and V 7 bases, and 13 bases lay outside the gene matches. CDR3 length: 16 residues. The germline V gene has CDR1 SQVTM and CDR2 ANQGSEA. CDR3 coding DNA: TGCAGCGCTGGGGGGATGACTAGCGGACTCTCCTACGAGCAGTACTTC. Translation: CSAGGMTSGLSYEQYF.

In this sample, this clonotype turned up many times. The chain combines TRBV7-2 with TRBJ1-1, with D perhaps TRBD1 (5 bases). CDR3 size: 13 residues. The germline V gene encodes CDR1 SGHTA and CDR2 FQGNSA. The ends were cut back, 0 bases at V and 8 bases at J, with 10 bases in the middle. The CDR3 loop reads CASSLAWQGEAFF. The CDR3 DNA sequence: TGTGCCAGCAGCTTAGCGTGGCAGGGAGAAGCTTTCTTT.